A selection of T cell receptor beta chains follows, all from one sample in a study of blood T cells in healthy people across ages. TCRdb fed the 5' RACE reads into MiXCR, producing one record per CDR3 protein. In the table there are approximately 1.5 million distinct CDR3 sequences, about 42% of which are singletons. Specimen: blood. The receptors stem from a woman aged 18-29 years in good health. CDR3s leave out the opening cysteine and the closing phenylalanine or tryptophan. The D gene is left open where the match is weak.

D: -; J: TRBJ1-5; V: TRBV6-6; CDR3: ATYDRFNQPQH
D: -; J: TRBJ2-6; V: TRBV20-1; CDR3: SAYQGASGANVLT
D: -; J: TRBJ2-7; V: TRBV4-3; CDR3: ASSQAPTGPSYEQY
D: TRBD2; J: -; V: TRBV4-1; CDR3: ASSQIAGGPNEQY
D: TRBD2; J: -; V: TRBV18; CDR3: ASSRGLAGRLPYEQY
D: TRBD1; J: TRBJ1-1; V: TRBV20-1; CDR3: SARGTGMNTEAF
D: -; J: TRBJ2-7; V: TRBV7-9; CDR3: ASSLAVWGEQY
D: -; J: TRBJ1-2; V: TRBV29-1; CDR3: SVDPGVISNYGHT
D: TRBD2; J: TRBJ2-5; V: TRBV6-6; CDR3: ASRDPSGGAETQY
D: TRBD2; J: TRBJ2-7; V: TRBV5-6; CDR3: ASSLMRLAGYEQY